The T cell receptor beta chain described here comes from a study of lymphopenia after photon versus proton radiotherapy. Study findings and constraints: Under photons, naive T cells and diversity fell while effector/memory populations rose. Post-nadir diversity loss with photons came from oligoclonal expansion, particularly CD8+ Temra cells. Better survival with proton therapy was suggested as possible, not demonstrated.

Germline V gene lookup returns CDR1 MNHEY and CDR2 SMNVEV (reference sequence). The CDR3 runs to 16 residues. V trimming: 5 bases; J trimming: 9 bases; junction bases outside the gene matches: 13. A note on this clone: What it binds is not known.

The assay was immunoSEQ multiplex PCR, and TCRdb's table has in-frame clones only and misses some. The sample has over 25,000 clones; 90% are singletons. The sample here was peripheral blood, taken from a patient treated with photon-based radiotherapy. The clonotype originates from a woman aged 50 to 65 with cholangiocarcinoma. The chain has TRBV27 and TRBJ1-6; TRBD1 aligns across 7 bases. DNA of the CDR3: TGTGCCAGCAGTCTATGGGAACAGGGGTTGGGTTCACCCCTCCACTTT. This translates into CASSLWEQGLGSPLHF.